The sequence of this TCR beta chain was determined in a study of T-cell memory formation after mild COVID-19. Study results and limitations: Clones that contracted clustered mainly in CM and EM if CD4+ and in EMRA if CD8+. Clones that contracted from day 15 to 85 were balanced CD4/CD8, while later expanders leaned CD4+.

In its sample, this clonotype was seen a few times. Its antigen remains unidentified. TCRdb reanalysed the 5' RACE reads using MiXCR and keeps one entry per CDR3 protein. The table records roughly 350,000 distinct CDR3 sequences, roughly 13% of them present only once. CDR1 is SGHTA and CDR2 is FQGNSA in the germline V gene. The length of the CDR3 is 15 residues. Germline trimming cut 5 bases from V and 6 bases from J; bases unmatched to any gene: 10. The sequencing input was PBMCs or a T cell subset sorted from them (not recorded which). The sequence was collected from a man younger than 30 who had mild COVID-19 (a few samples of this study predate the infection). Cell type and time point are not known. The V gene is TRBV7-2, the J gene TRBJ1-5, with TRBD1 matching over 7 bases. The CDR3 region has the DNA TGTGCCAGCAGCCCGGGGGTGACAGGGACTCAGCCCCAGCATTTT. Its protein product is CASSPGVTGTQPQHF.